Given below is one TCR beta chain in context. The method was immunoSEQ multiplex PCR; TCRdb's version includes in-frame clones alone and lacks a portion of them. The data contain around 160,000 clones, roughly 91% of them singletons. This sample was taken from a study of T cell responses to AZD1222 COVID-19 vaccine. CDR3 length: 15 residues. The germline V gene encodes CDR1 SNHLY and CDR2 FYNNEI. The ends were cut back, 4 bases at V and 1 base at J, with 10 bases in the middle. The receptor was isolated from an adult in good health. The chain combines TRBV2 with TRBJ1-4; maybe TRBD1 (6 bases). This specimen consisted of peripheral blood, obtained on day 0 of AZD1222 vaccination. CDR3 amino acids: CASSAQQGTNEKLFF. Written as DNA, the CDR3 is TGTGCCAGCAGTGCCCAACAGGGAACTAATGAAAAACTGTTTTTT.